The subject of this entry is one T cell receptor beta chain. No antigen is known for it. Base quality data are lacking; no much larger clone is found one base away. Systemically healthy Caucasian individuals from Russia, around 39 in total and aged roughly 6 to 100 years, were included as donors. Around 9.7 milliliters of peripheral blood were collected from each donor into EDTA-treated Vacutainer tubes. Ficoll-Paque density-gradient centrifugation was used to isolate PBMCs, with at least 6.5 million per sample. Trizol reagent was used to extract total RNA from the PBMCs, yielding at least 5.5 micrograms per sample. For every donor, flow cytometry on a PBMC aliquot measured the percentage of naive CD45RAhigh/CD27high T cells. Libraries were constructed by 5' RACE. TCRdb records Illumina HiSeq 2500 as the sequencer. A second PCR of roughly 7 to 11 cycles was performed with a sample-barcoded 5' primer and a J-beta primer mix. A template-switch 5' adaptor carrying 12 random nucleotides introduced a unique molecular identifier onto each TCR beta cDNA molecule. Each sample yielded at least 3 million CDR3-containing paired-end reads. First-strand cDNA was synthesized from all RNA with the Mint cDNA synthesis kit, primed by a TRBC-specific oligonucleotide. After uracil-DNA glycosylase treatment, a first 18-cycle PCR used universal primers M1SS and BC2_uni_R on all cDNA. The study's processing was this. Normalization of each sample was performed by random selection of 1 million high-quality reads, each carrying a distinct molecular identifier. Instead of being binned into consensus sequences, reads with shared molecular identifiers were discarded. CDR3 identification, clonotype clustering and error correction used MiTCR with a Q25 quality threshold and the strictest error-elimination algorithm. Lower-bound total TCR beta diversity was estimated with a nonparametric unseen species model using Euler transformation. TCRdb applied fastp at Q25 and MiXCR to the public reads, then kept only in-frame beta chains. Duplicate CDR3 protein sequences are folded into a single record with the most common DNA and genes. The V and J calls reflect TCRdb's pipeline rather than the authors' work. This sample gives around 990,000 distinct CDR3 sequences in total; around two fifths of them show up just once. Under 15% of the sample is in the top ten clones.

CDR1 and CDR2 are drawn from the germline V gene (reference sequence): LGHDT, YNNKEL. From the cysteine through the phenylalanine, the CDR3 covers 15 amino acids. The kept DNA is CDR3 alone, 45 bases in frame from the first base. V ends up 3 bases short and J 1 base short, with an unmatched junction base count of 5. This specimen comes from a study of blood T cells in healthy people across ages (dated by TCRdb to about 2015). The study in broad terms: In model experiments, template switching captured roughly one uniquely barcoded TCR beta cDNA molecule for every two T cells. To avoid experimental bias, donors of different ages were spread randomly across the sequencing lanes. The study measured age-related changes in TCR beta repertoire diversity using deep sequencing normalized with unique cDNA molecular identifiers. The donors were divided into four age groups: young (average around 17 years), middle-aged (about 39), aged (about 62) and long-lived (roughly 86). For two donors (one aged 18 to 29 and one aged 80 or older), the study analyzed two additional independent replicas of 1 million unique cDNA reads from the same blood draw.

Overall study results and their limits: Estimates of total diversity from one million sequenced T cells were regarded as lower bounds and underestimates. Because profiling used bulk unsorted PBMCs, naive and antigen-experienced compartments could not be compared conclusively. As age increased, observed TCR beta diversity per million T cells dropped in a roughly linear way, and a significant reduction was already evident by age about 40. Donor CMV infection status was unknown, potentially confounding age-related changes in expanded clonotypes. A strong correlation was found between observed TCR beta diversity and the percentage of naive T cells measured by flow cytometry. Compared with the aged group, more naive CD4+ T cells, fewer expanded clones and increased TCR diversity were shown by the long-lived group, suggesting age selection.

The TCR sequence derives from a man aged 18 to 35 in good health. Input material: blood. The chain is made from TRBV3-1 and TRBJ1-1; 7 bases in the middle match TRBD1. The CDR3 sequence is CASSQSGTENTEAFF. The DNA sequence is given as TGTGCCAGCAGCCAGTCCGGGACAGAGAACACTGAAGCTTTCTTT.